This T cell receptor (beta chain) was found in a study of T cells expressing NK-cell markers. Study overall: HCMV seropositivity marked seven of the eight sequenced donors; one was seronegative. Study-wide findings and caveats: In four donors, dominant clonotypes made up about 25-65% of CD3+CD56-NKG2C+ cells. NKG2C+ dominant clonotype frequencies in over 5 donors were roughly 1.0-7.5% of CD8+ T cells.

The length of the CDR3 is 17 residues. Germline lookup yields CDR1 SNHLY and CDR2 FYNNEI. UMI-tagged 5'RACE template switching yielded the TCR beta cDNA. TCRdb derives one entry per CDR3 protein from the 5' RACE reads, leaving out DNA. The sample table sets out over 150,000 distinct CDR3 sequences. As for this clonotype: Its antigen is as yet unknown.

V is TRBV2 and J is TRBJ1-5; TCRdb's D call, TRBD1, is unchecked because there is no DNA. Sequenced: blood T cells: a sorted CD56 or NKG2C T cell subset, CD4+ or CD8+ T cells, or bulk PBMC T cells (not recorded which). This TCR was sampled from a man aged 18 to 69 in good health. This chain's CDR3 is CASSDWDSSPNNQPQHF.